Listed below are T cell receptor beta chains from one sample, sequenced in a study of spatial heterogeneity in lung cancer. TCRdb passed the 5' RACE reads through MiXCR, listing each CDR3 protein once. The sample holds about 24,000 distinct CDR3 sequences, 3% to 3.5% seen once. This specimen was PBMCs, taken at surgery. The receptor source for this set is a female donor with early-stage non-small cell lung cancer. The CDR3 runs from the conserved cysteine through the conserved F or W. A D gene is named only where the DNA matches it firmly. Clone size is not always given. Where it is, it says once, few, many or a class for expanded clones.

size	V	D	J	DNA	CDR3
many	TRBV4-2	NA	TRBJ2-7	TGTGCCAGCAGCCAAGAGGGGGCGGTCTCCGAGCAGTACTTC	CASSQEGAVSEQYF
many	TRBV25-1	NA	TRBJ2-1	TGTGCCAGCAGTGAAACGGGCAGAGAGGATGATGAGCAGTTCTTC	CASSETGREDDEQFF
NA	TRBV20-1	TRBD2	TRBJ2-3	TGCAGTGAAAGACTAGCGGGCACAGATACGCAGTATTTT	CSERLAGTDTQYF
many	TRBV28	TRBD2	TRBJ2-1	TGTGCCAGCAGTTTATCCTCTAGCGGGAGAGGGGAGCAGTTCTTC	CASSLSSSGRGEQFF
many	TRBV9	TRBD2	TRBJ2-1	TGTGCCAGCAGCCCTTCGCTAGCGGGAGTGGACTACAATGAGCAGTTCTTC	CASSPSLAGVDYNEQFF
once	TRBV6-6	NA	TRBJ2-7	TGTGCCAGCAGTTACTCGTCCGGGACTGACTACGAGCAGTACTTC	CASSYSSGTDYEQYF
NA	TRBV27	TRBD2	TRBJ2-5	TGTGCCAGCAGTTTATTAGCGGGAGGCGAGACCCAGTACTTC	CASSLLAGGETQYF
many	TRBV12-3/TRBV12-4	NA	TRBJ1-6	TGTGCCAGCAGTTTAAAAGGAGGGACTTCACCCCTCCACTTT	CASSLKGGTSPLHF
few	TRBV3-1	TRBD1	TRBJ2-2	TGTGCCAGCAGCCGGGGACAGTCGGGCCACACCGGGGAGCTGTTTTTT	CASSRGQSGHTGELFF
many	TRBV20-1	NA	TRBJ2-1	TGCAGTGCGGGAGATCCCCGCTCCTACAATGAGCAGTTCTTC	CSAGDPRSYNEQFF
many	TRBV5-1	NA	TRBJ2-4	TGCGCCAGCAGGCAGAACAAAAACATTCAGTACTTC	CASRQNKNIQYF
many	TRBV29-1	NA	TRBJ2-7	TGCAGCGCCCGGGGGTACGAGCAGTACTTC	CSARGYEQYF
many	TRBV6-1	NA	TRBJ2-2	TGTGCCAGCAGTGCCTTAGTGGGCACGAACACCGGGGAGCTGTTTTTT	CASSALVGTNTGELFF
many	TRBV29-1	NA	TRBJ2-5	TGCAGCGTTTTGGATACAGGGTACCAAGAGACCCAGTACTTC	CSVLDTGYQETQYF
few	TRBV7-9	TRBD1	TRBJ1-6	TGTGCCAGCAGCTTTCGAGGGGGCCTTTATAATTCACCCCTCCACTTT	CASSFRGGLYNSPLHF
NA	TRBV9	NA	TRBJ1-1	TGTGCCAGCAGCGCCCAGGGAAGCCTGTCTGAAGCTTTCTTT	CASSAQGSLSEAFF
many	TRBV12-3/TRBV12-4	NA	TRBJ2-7	TGTGCCAGCAGTTTTGGGGCGAGTAGGTACGAGCAGTACTTC	CASSFGASRYEQYF
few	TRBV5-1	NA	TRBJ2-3	TGCGCCAGCAGCTTTCGCGGTGAGGGCACAGATACGCAGTATTTT	CASSFRGEGTDTQYF
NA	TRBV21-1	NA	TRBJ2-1	TGTGCCAGCAGGAGGATACAGGGTTTTCATACAGTCAATGAGCAGTTCTTC	CASRRIQGFHTVNEQFF
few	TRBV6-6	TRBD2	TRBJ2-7	TGTGCCAGCAGTTACTTTACTAGCGGGAGAAACCCCGAGCAGTACTTC	CASSYFTSGRNPEQYF
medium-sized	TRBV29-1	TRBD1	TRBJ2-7	TGCAGCGTTGAGACAACCACCGGGACAGGACTCTACGAGCAGTACTTC	CSVETTTGTGLYEQYF
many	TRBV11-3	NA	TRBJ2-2	TGTGCCAGCAGCTTAGATCGATTGGGGCAGACGAACACCGGGGAGCTGTTTTTT	CASSLDRLGQTNTGELFF
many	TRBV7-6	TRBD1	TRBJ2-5	TGTGCCAGCAGCCCCTTGACAGGGTCTTTGACCCAGTACTTC	CASSPLTGSLTQYF
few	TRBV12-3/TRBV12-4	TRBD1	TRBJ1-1	TGTGCCAGCAGTTTAGGACAGGGGAAGGGAACCATGAACACTGAAGCTTTCTTT	CASSLGQGKGTMNTEAFF
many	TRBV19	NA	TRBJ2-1	TGTGCCAGCCAGGGTGCTAGCATGAACAATGAGCAGTTCTTC	CASQGASMNNEQFF
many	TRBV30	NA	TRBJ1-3	TGTGCCTGGACCAGATTCTCTGGAAACACCATATATTTT	CAWTRFSGNTIYF
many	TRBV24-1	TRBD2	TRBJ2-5	TGTGCCACCAGTGATGCGACTAGCGGGAAAACCCAAGAGACCCAGTACTTC	CATSDATSGKTQETQYF
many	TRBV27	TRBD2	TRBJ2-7	TGTGCCAGCAGTTTAAGCGCGGGAGCCTCCTACGAGCAGTACTTC	CASSLSAGASYEQYF
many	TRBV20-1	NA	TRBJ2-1	TGCAGTGCTAGAGATCTGAACTACCCTTTTTACAATGAGCAGTTCTTC	CSARDLNYPFYNEQFF
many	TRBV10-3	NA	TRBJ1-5	TGTGCCATCAGTGATTTAGCGACAGAAGATCAGCCCCAGCATTTT	CAISDLATEDQPQHF
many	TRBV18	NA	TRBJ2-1	TGTGCCAGCTCACCTTATACTCGAGTTAGCGATGAGCAGTTCTTC	CASSPYTRVSDEQFF
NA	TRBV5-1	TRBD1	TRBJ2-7	TGCGCCAGCAGCCATGGACAGGGACCCTCCAACGAGCAGTACTTC	CASSHGQGPSNEQYF
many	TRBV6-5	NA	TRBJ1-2	TGTGCCAGCAGCCCCACTTCAGGCTTCTATGGCTACACCTTC	CASSPTSGFYGYTF